Detailed here is one T cell receptor (beta chain). The data derive from a study of blood T cell repertoires in COVID-19. Study-wide background: Nucleic acid was either cDNA or gDNA, and it came from T cells, B-cell-depleted T cells, or PBMCs.

In the study's own analysis: Reference gene primer amplification in the assay estimated nucleated cell counts. The method was immunoSEQ multiplex PCR; TCRdb's version includes in-frame clones alone and lacks a portion of them. For V, J and clone size, that table is used; D and trimming come from the DNA. The sample carries roughly 400,000 clones, 85% to 90% recorded once. Germline trimming cut 1 base from V and 2 bases from J; bases unmatched to any gene: 4. There are 15 residues in the CDR3. Germline V gene lookup returns CDR1 ENHRY and CDR2 SYGVKD. The rearrangement links TRBV10-3 to TRBJ2-5; 7 nucleotides line up with TRBD2. The specimen sequenced was PBMCs or T cells enriched from blood (not recorded which). The receptor was derived from a woman in her thirties who had recovered from COVID-19. The CDR3 region has the DNA TGTGCCATCAGTGAGTACCTAGCGGAGCAAGAGACCCAGTACTTC. Translated, it gives CAISEYLAEQETQYF.